The TCR beta chain described here comes from a study of blood T cells in healthy people across ages (dated by TCRdb to about 2015). Some background on the complete study: Template switching captured roughly one uniquely barcoded TCR beta cDNA molecule per two T cells in model experiments. The study measured age-related changes in TCR beta repertoire diversity using deep sequencing normalized with unique cDNA molecular identifiers. The donors were split into four age groups: young (average about 16 years), middle-aged (about 40), aged (around 67) and long-lived (over 80). To avoid experimental bias, donors of different ages were spread randomly across the sequencing lanes. For two donors (one aged 18 to 30 and one aged 80 or older), the study analyzed two additional independent replicas of 1 million unique cDNA reads from the same blood draw.

Remarks on this clonotype: There is no known antigen for this receptor. Per-nucleotide qualities are absent, and no much larger clonotype sits a single base away.

The receptor library was made with 5' RACE. Sequencing took place on an Illumina HiSeq 2500. The second PCR ran for roughly 6 to 11 cycles and used a J-beta primer mix along with a sample-barcoded 5' primer. A unique molecular identifier was introduced onto each TCR beta cDNA molecule by a template-switch 5' adaptor carrying 12 random nucleotides. Each sample yielded at least 2.5 million CDR3-containing paired-end reads. First-strand cDNA synthesis was performed from all RNA using the Mint cDNA synthesis kit, with priming by a TRBC-specific oligonucleotide. Following uracil-DNA glycosylase treatment, a first 18-cycle PCR with universal primers M1SS and BC2_uni_R was performed on all cDNA. Under the source paper's analysis protocol: For normalization, 1 million high-quality reads, each with a distinct molecular identifier, were randomly selected from each sample. Reads sharing molecular identifiers were discarded rather than binned into consensus sequences. MiTCR, run with a Q25 quality threshold and the strictest error-elimination algorithm, handled CDR3 identification, clonotype clustering and error correction. Lower-bound total TCR beta diversity was estimated with a nonparametric unseen species model using Euler transformation. TCRdb cleaned the public reads at Q25 with fastp, built clones with MiXCR and kept in-frame beta chains. Every distinct CDR3 protein forms one entry, paired with its most common genes and DNA. The V and J calls here are based on TCRdb, not the publication. This sample comprises more than 800,000 distinct CDR3 sequences, 25% to 35% of them detected only once. Clones ranked in the top ten supply around 16% of the sample.

Systemically healthy Caucasian individuals from Russia, 35 to 40 in total and aged roughly 6 to 100 years, were included as donors. About 9.1 milliliters of peripheral blood were collected from each donor into EDTA-treated Vacutainer tubes. Ficoll-Paque density-gradient centrifugation was used to isolate PBMCs, with at least 7 million obtained per sample. Trizol reagent was used to extract total RNA from the PBMCs, yielding at least 6 micrograms per sample. Naive CD45RAhigh/CD27high T cell percentages were measured by flow cytometry on a PBMC aliquot from every donor. Ends trimmed: V by 5 bases, J by 5 bases; bases unmatched to a gene: 9. For CDR1 and CDR2, the germline V gene lists SGHAT and FQNNGV. The CDR3 goes from the cysteine to the phenylalanine over 15 residues. The retained sequence is limited to the CDR3, 45 bases, with the frame set at the first base. On the study overall, not on this receptor specifically: Compared with the aged group, more naive CD4+ T cells, fewer expanded clones and increased TCR diversity were shown by the long-lived group, suggesting age selection. Observed TCR beta diversity per million T cells fell roughly linearly with age, and a significant reduction was already apparent by age around 40. Estimates of total diversity based on one million sequenced T cells were regarded as lower bounds and as underestimates. The CMV infection status of donors was not known, potentially confounding age-related changes in expanded clonotypes. Since profiling was done on bulk unsorted PBMCs, naive and antigen-experienced compartments could not be conclusively compared. Observed TCR beta diversity correlated strongly with the percentage of naive T cells measured by flow cytometry.

The source material was blood. The sequence joins TRBV11-2 to TRBJ2-3, with 8 bases in between that match TRBD1. This receptor was obtained from a woman older than 75 in good health. The DNA is TGTGCCAGCAGCAAGCAGGGGGCGCTGGTAGATACGCAGTATTTT. The resulting protein is CASSKQGALVDTQYF. Here the CDR3 is joined to the reference TRBV11-2 and TRBJ2-3 genes, and the full variable domain is: EAGVAQSPRYKIIEKRQSVAFWCNPISGHATLYWYQQILGQGPKLLIQFQNNGVVDDSQLPKDRFSAERLKGVDSTLKIQPAKLEDSAVYLCASSKQGALVDTQYFGPGTRLTVL.